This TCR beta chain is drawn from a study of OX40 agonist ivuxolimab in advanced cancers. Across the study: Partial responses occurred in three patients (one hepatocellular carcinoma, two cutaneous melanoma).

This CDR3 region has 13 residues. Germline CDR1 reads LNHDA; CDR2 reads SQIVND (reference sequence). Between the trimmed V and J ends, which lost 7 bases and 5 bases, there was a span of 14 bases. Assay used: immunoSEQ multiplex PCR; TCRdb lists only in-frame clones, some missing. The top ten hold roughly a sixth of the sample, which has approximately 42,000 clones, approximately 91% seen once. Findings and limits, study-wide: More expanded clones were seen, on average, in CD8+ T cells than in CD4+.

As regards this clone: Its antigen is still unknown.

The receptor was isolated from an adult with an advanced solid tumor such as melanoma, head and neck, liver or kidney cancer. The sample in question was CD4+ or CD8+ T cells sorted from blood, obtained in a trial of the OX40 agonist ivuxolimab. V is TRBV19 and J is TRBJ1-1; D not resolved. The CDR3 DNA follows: TGTGCCAGTAAGATAGAGGGTGCGACTGAAGCTTTCTTT. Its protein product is CASKIEGATEAFF.